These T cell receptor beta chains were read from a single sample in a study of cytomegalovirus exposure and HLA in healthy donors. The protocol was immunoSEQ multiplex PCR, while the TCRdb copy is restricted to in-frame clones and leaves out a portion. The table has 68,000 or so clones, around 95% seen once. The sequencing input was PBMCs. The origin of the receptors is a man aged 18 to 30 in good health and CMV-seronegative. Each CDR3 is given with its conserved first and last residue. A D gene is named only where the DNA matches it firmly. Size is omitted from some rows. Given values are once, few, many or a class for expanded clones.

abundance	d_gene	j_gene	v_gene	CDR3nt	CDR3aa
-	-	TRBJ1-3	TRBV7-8	TGTGCCAGCAGCTTAGAAAGGCGGCGTGGAAACACCATATATTTT	CASSLERRRGNTIYF
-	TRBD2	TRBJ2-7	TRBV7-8	TGTGCCAGCAGCTCAATCGGGGGGGGCGACGAGCAGTACTTC	CASSSIGGGDEQYF
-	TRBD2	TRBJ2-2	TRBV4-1	TGCGCCAGCAGCCTCCTCGTCCCAGCGGGAGGTGTCGGGGAGCTGTTTTTT	CASSLLVPAGGVGELFF
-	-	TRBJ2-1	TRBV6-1	TGTGCCAGCAGTTCACAGGGAAATGAGCAGTTCTTC	CASSSQGNEQFF
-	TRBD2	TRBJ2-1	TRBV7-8	TGTGCCAGCACCTTATGGCTAGCGGGAGTTGGCTCCTACAATGAGCAGTTCTTC	CASTLWLAGVGSYNEQFF
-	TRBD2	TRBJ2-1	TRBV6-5	TGTGCCAGCAGTTACGCGGGAGTGGGGAATGAGCAGTTCTTC	CASSYAGVGNEQFF
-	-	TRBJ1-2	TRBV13	TGTGCCAGCAGCTTAGGCGGGACTTCTGCTCCAAATGGCTACACCTTC	CASSLGGTSAPNGYTF
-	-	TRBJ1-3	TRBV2	TGTGCCAGCAGTGGAGAGCGGAACTCTGGAAACACCATATATTTT	CASSGERNSGNTIYF
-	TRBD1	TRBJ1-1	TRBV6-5	TGTGCCAGCAGTTACGGGACAGGTGACGGCACTGAAGCTTTCTTT	CASSYGTGDGTEAFF
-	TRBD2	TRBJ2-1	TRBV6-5	TGTGCCAGCAGGGAGGGAGGGATAAATGAGCAGTTCTTC	CASREGGINEQFF
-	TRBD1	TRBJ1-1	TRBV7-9	TGTGCCAGCAGCTTAATAAGACAGGGTCGAGAAGCTTTCTTT	CASSLIRQGREAFF
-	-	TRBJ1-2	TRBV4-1	TGCGCCAGCAGCCAAGATCGACAGGTGAACTATGGCTACACCTTC	CASSQDRQVNYGYTF
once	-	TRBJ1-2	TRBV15	TGTGCCACCAGCAGAGATAGGGGCGGAGGCTACACCTTC	CATSRDRGGGYTF
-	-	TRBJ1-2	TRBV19	TGTGCCAGTGGACGGTCTGGACAGTCCTATGGCTACACCTTC	CASGRSGQSYGYTF
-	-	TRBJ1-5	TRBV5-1	TGCGCCAGCAGCTTGGGCACAGATAATCAGCCCCAGCATTTT	CASSLGTDNQPQHF
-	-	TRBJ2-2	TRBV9	TGTGCCAGCAGCGTAGAGGAGTTTAGGGAGCTGTTTTTT	CASSVEEFRELFF
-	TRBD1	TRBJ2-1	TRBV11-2	TGTGCCAGCAGCTTAGGTCCGGGACAGGCCCACAATGAGCAGTTCTTC	CASSLGPGQAHNEQFF
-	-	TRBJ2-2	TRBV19	TGTGCCACCCAACGAGGACTTACGAACACCGGGGAGCTGTTTTTT	CATQRGLTNTGELFF
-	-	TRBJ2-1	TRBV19	TGTGCCAGTAGTAGCCAGAACAATGAGCAGTTCTTC	CASSSQNNEQFF
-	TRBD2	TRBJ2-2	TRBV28	TGTGCCAGCAGTCGACTAGCCGGAATAACCGGGGAGCTGTTTTTT	CASSRLAGITGELFF
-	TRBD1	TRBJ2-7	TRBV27	TGTGCCAGCAGTTCGGGGACAGCTGGCTACGAGCAGTACTTC	CASSSGTAGYEQYF
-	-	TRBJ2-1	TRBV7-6	TGTGCCAGCAGCGGACAGAGCTCCTACAATGAGCAGTTCTTC	CASSGQSSYNEQFF
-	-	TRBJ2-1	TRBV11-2	TGTGCCAGCAGCTTAGATAGGAGGGAGTCCTACAATGAGCAGTTCTTC	CASSLDRRESYNEQFF
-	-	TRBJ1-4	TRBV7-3	TGTGCCAGCAGCTCCCACGGGGAATGGGAAAAACTGTTTTTT	CASSSHGEWEKLFF
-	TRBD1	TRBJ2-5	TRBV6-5	TGTGCCAGCAGATCCCCGGGACAGGGTTTGACCCAGTACTTC	CASRSPGQGLTQYF
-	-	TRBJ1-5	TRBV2	TGTGCCAGCAGTGAAGCGGGCCCTCCCCAGCATTTT	CASSEAGPPQHF